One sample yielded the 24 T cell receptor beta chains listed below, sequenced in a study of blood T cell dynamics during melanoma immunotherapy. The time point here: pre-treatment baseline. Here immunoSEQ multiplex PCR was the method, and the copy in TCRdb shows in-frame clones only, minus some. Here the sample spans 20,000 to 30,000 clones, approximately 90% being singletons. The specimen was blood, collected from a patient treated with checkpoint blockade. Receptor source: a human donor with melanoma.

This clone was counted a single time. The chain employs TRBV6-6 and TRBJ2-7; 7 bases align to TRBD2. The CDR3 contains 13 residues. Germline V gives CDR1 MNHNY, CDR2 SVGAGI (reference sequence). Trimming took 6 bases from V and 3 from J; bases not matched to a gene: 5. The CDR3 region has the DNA TGTGCCAGCAGCCTCGGGGGGTTCTACGAGCAGTACTTC. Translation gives CASSLGGFYEQYF.

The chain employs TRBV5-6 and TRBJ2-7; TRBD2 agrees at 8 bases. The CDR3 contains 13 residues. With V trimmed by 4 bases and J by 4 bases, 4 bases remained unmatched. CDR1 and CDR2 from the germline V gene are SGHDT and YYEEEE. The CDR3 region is CASSETSVYEQYF. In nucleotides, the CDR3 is TGTGCCAGCAGCGAGACTAGCGTTTACGAGCAGTACTTC.

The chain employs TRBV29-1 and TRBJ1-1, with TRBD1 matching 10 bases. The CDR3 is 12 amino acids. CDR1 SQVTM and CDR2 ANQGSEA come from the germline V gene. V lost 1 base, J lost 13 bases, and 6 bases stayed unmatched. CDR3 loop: CSVEGGWDRGFF. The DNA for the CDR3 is TGCAGCGTTGAAGGGGGGTGGGACAGGGGTTTCTTT.

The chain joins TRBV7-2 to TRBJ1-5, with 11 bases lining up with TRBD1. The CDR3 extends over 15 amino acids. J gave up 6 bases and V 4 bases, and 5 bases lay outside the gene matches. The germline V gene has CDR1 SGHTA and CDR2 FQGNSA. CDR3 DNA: TGTGCCAGCAGCTGGACAGGGGGCTCCGGTCAGCCCCAGCATTTT. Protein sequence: CASSWTGGSGQPQHF.

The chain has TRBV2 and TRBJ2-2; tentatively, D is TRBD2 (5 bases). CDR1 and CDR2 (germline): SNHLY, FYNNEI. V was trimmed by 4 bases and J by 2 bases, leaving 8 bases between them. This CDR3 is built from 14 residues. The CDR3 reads CASSVGENTGELFF. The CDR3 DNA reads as TGTGCCAGCAGTGTCGGGGAAAACACCGGGGAGCTGTTTTTT.

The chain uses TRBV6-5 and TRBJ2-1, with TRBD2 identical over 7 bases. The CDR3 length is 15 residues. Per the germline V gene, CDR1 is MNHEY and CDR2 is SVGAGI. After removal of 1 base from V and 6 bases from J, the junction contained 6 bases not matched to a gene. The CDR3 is CASSYLSSGFNEQFF. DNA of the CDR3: TGTGCCAGCAGTTACTTGTCTAGCGGATTCAATGAGCAGTTCTTC.

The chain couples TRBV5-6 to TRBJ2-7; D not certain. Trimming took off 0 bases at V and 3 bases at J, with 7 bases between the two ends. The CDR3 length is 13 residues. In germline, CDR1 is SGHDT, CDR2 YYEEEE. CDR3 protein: CASSLVGSYEQYF. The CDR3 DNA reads TGTGCCAGCAGCTTGGTGGGCAGCTACGAGCAGTACTTC. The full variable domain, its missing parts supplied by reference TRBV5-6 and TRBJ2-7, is DAGVTQSPTHLIKTRGQQVTLRCSPKSGHDTVSWYQQALGQGPQFIFQYYEEEERQRGNFPDRFSGHQFPNYSSELNVNALLLGDSALYLCASSLVGSYEQYFGPGTRLTVT.

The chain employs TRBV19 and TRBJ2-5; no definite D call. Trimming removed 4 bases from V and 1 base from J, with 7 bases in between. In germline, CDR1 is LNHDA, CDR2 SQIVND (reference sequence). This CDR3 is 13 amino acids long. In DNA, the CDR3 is TGTGCCAGTAGTAGCCTCGTCCAAGAGACCCAGTACTTC. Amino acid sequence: CASSSLVQETQYF.

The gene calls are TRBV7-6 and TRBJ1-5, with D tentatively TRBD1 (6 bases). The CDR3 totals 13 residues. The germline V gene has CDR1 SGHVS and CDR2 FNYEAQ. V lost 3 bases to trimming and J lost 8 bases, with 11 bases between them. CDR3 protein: CASSFGQLKPQHF. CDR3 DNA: TGTGCCAGCAGCTTTGGACAGTTGAAGCCCCAGCATTTT.

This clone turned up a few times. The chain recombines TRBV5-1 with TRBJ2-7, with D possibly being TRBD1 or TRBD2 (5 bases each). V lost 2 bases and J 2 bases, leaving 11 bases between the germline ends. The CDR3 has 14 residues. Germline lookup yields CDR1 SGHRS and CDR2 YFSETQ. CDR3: CASSFLGETYEQYF. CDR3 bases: TGCGCCAGCAGCTTTTTGGGGGAGACCTACGAGCAGTACTTC.

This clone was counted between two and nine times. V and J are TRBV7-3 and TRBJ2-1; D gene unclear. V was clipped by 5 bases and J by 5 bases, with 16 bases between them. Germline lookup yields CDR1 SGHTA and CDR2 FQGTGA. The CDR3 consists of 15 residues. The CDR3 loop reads CASSREWADHNEQFF. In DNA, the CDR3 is TGTGCCAGCAGCCGCGAATGGGCGGACCACAATGAGCAGTTCTTC.

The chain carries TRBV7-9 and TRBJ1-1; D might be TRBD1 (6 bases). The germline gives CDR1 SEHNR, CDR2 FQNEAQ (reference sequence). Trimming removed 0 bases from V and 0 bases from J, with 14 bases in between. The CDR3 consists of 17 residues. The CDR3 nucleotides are TGTGCCAGCAGCTTAGCGGGGGCGCTGGGCATGAACACTGAAGCTTTCTTT. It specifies CASSLAGALGMNTEAFF.

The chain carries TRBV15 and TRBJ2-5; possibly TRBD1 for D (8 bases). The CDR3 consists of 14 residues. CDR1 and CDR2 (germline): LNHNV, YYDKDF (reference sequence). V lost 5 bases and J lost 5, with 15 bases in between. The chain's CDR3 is CATSRDRRGETQYF. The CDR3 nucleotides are TGTGCCACCAGCCGGGACAGGCGGGGGGAGACCCAGTACTTC.

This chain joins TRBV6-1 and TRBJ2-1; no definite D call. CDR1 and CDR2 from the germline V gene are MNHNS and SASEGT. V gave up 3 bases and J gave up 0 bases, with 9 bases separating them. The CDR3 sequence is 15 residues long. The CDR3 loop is CASSETPSSYNEQFF. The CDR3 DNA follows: TGTGCCAGCAGTGAGACCCCGAGCTCCTACAATGAGCAGTTCTTC.

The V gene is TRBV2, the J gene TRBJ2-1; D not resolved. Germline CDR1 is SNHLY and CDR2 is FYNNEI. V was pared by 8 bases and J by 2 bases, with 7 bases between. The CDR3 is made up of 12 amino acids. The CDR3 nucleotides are TGTGCCAGCGCCGGGCCCTACAATGAGCAGTTCTTC. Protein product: CASAGPYNEQFF.

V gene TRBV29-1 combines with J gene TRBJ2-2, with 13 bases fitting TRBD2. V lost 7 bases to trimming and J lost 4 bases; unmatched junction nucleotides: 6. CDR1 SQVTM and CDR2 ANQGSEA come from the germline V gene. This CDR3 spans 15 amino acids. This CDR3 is CSALAGGTSTGELFF. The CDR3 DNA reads TGCAGCGCACTAGCGGGAGGGACAAGCACCGGGGAGCTGTTTTTT.

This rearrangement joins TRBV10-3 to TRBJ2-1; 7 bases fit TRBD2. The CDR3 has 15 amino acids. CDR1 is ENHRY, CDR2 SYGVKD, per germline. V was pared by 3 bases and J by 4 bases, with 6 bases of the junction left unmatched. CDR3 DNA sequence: TGTGCCATCAGTGAAGGAGGGAGGGCTTACAATGAGCAGTTCTTC. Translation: CAISEGGRAYNEQFF.

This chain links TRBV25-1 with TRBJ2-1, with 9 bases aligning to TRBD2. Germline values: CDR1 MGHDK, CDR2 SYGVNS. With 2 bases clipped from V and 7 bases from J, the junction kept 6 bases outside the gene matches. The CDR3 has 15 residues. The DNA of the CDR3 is TGTGCCAGCAGTGAAGCGGGAGGGGTATGGAATGAGCAGTTCTTC. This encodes CASSEAGGVWNEQFF.

The CDR3 DNA sequence: TGTGCCAGCAGCGTAGGGTGGGCTTTGAACACTGAAGCTTTCTTT. It yields the protein CASSVGWALNTEAFF. V and J are TRBV9 and TRBJ1-1; D gene unclear. CDR1 is SGDLS and CDR2 is YYNGEE in the germline V gene. The CDR3 is 15 amino acids. Trimming shortened V by 0 bases and J by 0 bases, and 9 bases separated the two germline ends.

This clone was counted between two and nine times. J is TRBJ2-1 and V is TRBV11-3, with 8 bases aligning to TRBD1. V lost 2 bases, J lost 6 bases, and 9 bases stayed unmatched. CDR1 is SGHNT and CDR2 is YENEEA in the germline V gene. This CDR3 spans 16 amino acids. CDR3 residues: CASSLHGQGQSNEQFF. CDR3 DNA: TGTGCCAGCAGCTTACACGGACAGGGACAATCCAATGAGCAGTTCTTC.

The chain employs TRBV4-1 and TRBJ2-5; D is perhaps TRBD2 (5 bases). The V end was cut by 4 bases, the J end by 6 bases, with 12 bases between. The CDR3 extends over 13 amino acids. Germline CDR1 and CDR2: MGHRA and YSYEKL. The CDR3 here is CASSPGLEQTQYF. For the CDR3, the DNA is TGCGCCAGCAGCCCTGGACTGGAACAGACCCAGTACTTC.

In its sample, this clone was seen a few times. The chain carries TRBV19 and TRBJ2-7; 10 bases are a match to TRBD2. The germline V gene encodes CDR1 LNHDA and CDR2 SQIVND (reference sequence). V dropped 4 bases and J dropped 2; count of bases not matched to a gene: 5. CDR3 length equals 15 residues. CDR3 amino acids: CASSTLAGAPYEQYF. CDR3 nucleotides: TGTGCCAGTAGTACCCTAGCGGGAGCTCCCTACGAGCAGTACTTC.

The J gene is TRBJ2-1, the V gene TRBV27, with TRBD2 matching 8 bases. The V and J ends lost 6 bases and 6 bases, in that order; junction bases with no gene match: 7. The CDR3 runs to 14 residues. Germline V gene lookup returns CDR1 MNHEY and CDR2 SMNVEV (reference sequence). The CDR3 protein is CASRDLAGSNEQFF. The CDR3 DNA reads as TGTGCCAGCAGGGACCTAGCGGGTTCCAATGAGCAGTTCTTC.

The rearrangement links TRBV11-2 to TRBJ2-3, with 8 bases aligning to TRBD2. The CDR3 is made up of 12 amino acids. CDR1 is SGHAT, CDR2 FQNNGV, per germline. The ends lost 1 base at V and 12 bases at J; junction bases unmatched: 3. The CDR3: CASSLAGGSQYF. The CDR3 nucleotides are TGTGCCAGCAGCTTAGCGGGAGGGTCCCAGTATTTT. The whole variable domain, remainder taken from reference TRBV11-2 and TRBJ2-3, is EAGVAQSPRYKIIEKRQSVAFWCNPISGHATLYWYQQILGQGPKLLIQFQNNGVVDDSQLPKDRFSAERLKGVDSTLKIQPAKLEDSAVYLCASSLAGGSQYFGPGTRLTVL.